This TCR beta chain was captured by sequencing in a study of T cell responses to AZD1222 COVID-19 vaccine. The CDR3 totals 13 residues. CDR1 and CDR2 (germline): MNHEY, SMNVEV (reference sequence). The germline V and J ends were trimmed by 4 bases and 9 bases, with 10 bases remaining between them. The repertoire was sequenced with immunoSEQ multiplex PCR; TCRdb's copy has only in-frame clones and lacks some. The sample lists tens of thousands of clones; 90% to 95% were seen once. General study findings and limits: Among vaccine-associated CD4 TCRs, coverage spanned spike, with dominance at 160-218 and 743-854. Targets within unmutated variant regions were reportedly found for nearly half of spike-specific TCRs.

Regarding this clone: Its antigen is unidentified.

The V gene is TRBV27, the J gene TRBJ1-6; no definite D call. Sample: peripheral blood, taken on day 0 of MenACWY control vaccination. This clonotype originated in an adult in good health. CDR3 DNA sequence: TGTGCCAGCAGTTATTCGGGTAGTTCACCCCTCCACTTT. This translates into CASSYSGSSPLHF.